The T cell receptor (beta chain) described here comes from a study of T cell responses to AZD1222 COVID-19 vaccine. Study background: Pooling covered second doses at about 4 or about 12 weeks. Study-wide results and limits: Donor demographics were predominantly white British with a female majority; clonal diversity may be underestimated.

The germline V and J ends were trimmed by 2 bases and 6 bases, with 13 bases remaining between them. Germline V gives CDR1 ENHRY, CDR2 SYGVKD. The CDR3 spans 14 residues. The repertoire was sequenced with immunoSEQ multiplex PCR; TCRdb's copy has only in-frame clones and lacks some. The sample includes over 150,000 clones, 88% of them seen just once. With regard to this clone: Its antigen is unidentified.

The TCR was taken from an adult in good health. Sequenced here: peripheral blood, sampled on day 0 of AZD1222 vaccination. The rearrangement joins TRBV10-3 to TRBJ1-1; D perhaps matches TRBD1 (6 bases). CDR3 nucleotides: TGTGCCATCAGTGAGATGTCAGGGGAGTCTGAAGCTTTCTTT. Translation: CAISEMSGESEAFF.